These 19 T cell receptor beta chains originate from one sample sequenced in a study of chemoradiotherapy in HPV16-positive cancers. Clones were read by immunoSEQ multiplex PCR, and TCRdb kept only the in-frame ones, dropping some. The profile covers about 15,000 clones, with around nine tenths appearing a single time and approximately 3.5% taken by the ten largest. The sample in question was blood, obtained from a patient who underwent chemoradiotherapy. Receptors originate from a human donor with HPV-associated anogenital cancer.

This clone was counted only a few times. V usage is TRBV14 and J usage is TRBJ1-5, with D unclear. This CDR3 region has 13 residues. Looked up from germline, CDR1 is SGHDN and CDR2 is FVKESK. V lost 2 bases and J lost 9, with 11 bases in between. The CDR3 DNA reads as TGTGCCAGCAGCCAACACCCAGTAGCGCCCCAGCATTTT. As protein: CASSQHPVAPQHF. The variable domain in full, completed from reference TRBV14 and TRBJ1-5, reads EAGVTQFPSHSVIEKGQTVTLRCDPISGHDNLYWYRRVMGKEIKFLLHFVKESKQDESGMPNNRFLAERTGGTYSTLKVQPAELEDSGVYFCASSQHPVAPQHFGDGTRLSIL.

This sequence joins TRBV10-2 and TRBJ2-1, with D possibly being TRBD1 or TRBD2 (5 bases each). The germline V gene has CDR1 WSHSY and CDR2 SAAADI. CDR3 length: 16 amino acids. The V and J ends lost 3 bases and 6 bases respectively, with 18 bases between them. The CDR3 is CASSDPGLNSLNEQFF. CDR3 in DNA: TGCGCCAGCAGTGACCCGGGGCTAAACTCCCTCAATGAGCAGTTCTTC.

This sequence joins TRBV5-1 and TRBJ2-7, with TRBD1 as a possible D gene (6 bases). V lost 1 base and J 2 bases, leaving 10 bases between the germline ends. CDR1 is SGHRS and CDR2 is YFSETQ in the germline V gene. The CDR3 loop spans 14 amino acids. CDR3 amino acids: CASSLFRGAYEQYF. DNA for the CDR3: TGCGCCAGCAGCTTGTTCAGGGGAGCCTACGAGCAGTACTTC.

The CDR3 loop reads CASSHGTEYGYTF. The CDR3 DNA reads as TGTGCCAGCAGCCACGGGACAGAATATGGCTACACCTTC. V gene TRBV4-2 combines with J gene TRBJ1-2; 7 bases are shared with TRBD1. Germline CDR1 reads LGHNA; CDR2 reads YNFKEQ. Losses at the gene ends were 3 bases for V and 5 bases for J; bases not matched to a gene: 3. This CDR3 is built from 13 residues.

This clone was recorded once. The gene calls are TRBV6-5 and TRBJ1-1; D is ambiguous. CDR3 length: 14 amino acids. V lost 5 bases and J 1 base, leaving 11 bases between the germline ends. CDR1 MNHEY and CDR2 SVGAGI come from the germline V gene. The CDR3 sequence: CASSKRTENTEAFF. The CDR3 DNA reads TGTGCCAGCAGTAAACGGACGGAGAACACTGAAGCTTTCTTT.

The V call is TRBV6-1, the J call TRBJ1-4, with no clear D. Germline V gene sequence: CDR1 MNHNS, CDR2 SASEGT. The CDR3 covers 15 residues. V gave up 3 bases and J gave up 5 bases, with 13 bases separating them. The CDR3 DNA follows: TGTGCCAGCAGTGAGGGTGGCAGAGCGAATGAAAAACTGTTTTTT. Translated: CASSEGGRANEKLFF.

The chain links TRBV21-1 to TRBJ1-5. TRBV21-1 is described as a pseudogene. The CDR3 consists of 15 residues. Written as DNA, the CDR3 is TGTGCCAGCAGAATGCTACATTGGCATCATCAGCCCCAGCATTTT. This translates into CASRMLHWHHQPQHF.

The V gene is TRBV6-5, the J gene TRBJ2-1, with D perhaps TRBD2 (6 bases). V lost 9 bases to trimming and J lost 9 bases, with 18 bases between them. The CDR3 loop spans 13 amino acids. Germline-derived CDR1 and CDR2 are MNHEY and SVGAGI. CDR3 region: CASTAGLGSEQFF. The CDR3 region has the DNA TGTGCCAGTACTGCGGGACTCGGCAGTGAGCAGTTCTTC.

This clone is a singleton in its sample. The chain recombines TRBV23-1 with TRBJ2-5; maybe TRBD2 (6 bases). The DNA matches TRBJ2-7 better at its end, which makes the J call doubtful. TRBV23-1 is reported as an ORF; its role is uncertain. The CDR3 length is 15 residues. DNA of the CDR3: TGCGCCAGCAGCATAACAGGAGGGAGCTCCTACGAGCAGTACTTC. Protein sequence: CASSITGGSSYEQYF.

The V gene is TRBV5-8, the J gene TRBJ1-1; D not certain. V lost 4 bases, J lost 5 bases, and 15 bases lay in between. The germline CDR1 and CDR2 sequences are SGHTS and YDEGEE. The CDR3 runs 14 residues. This chain's CDR3 is CASSHYGGGTEAFF. CDR3 DNA: TGTGCCAGCAGCCACTACGGAGGTGGGACTGAAGCTTTCTTT.

This clone was recorded a few times. CDR3 nucleotide sequence: TGTGCCAGCAGCTTGGGCGGTTCACCCCTCCACTTT. Protein sequence: CASSLGGSPLHF. The V and J genes are TRBV5-5 and TRBJ1-6; no clear D gene. V shed 0 bases and J shed 9 bases, with 4 bases lying between them. The CDR3 loop spans 12 amino acids. CDR1 and CDR2 from the germline V gene are SGHKS and YYEKEE (reference sequence).

The chain carries TRBV6-4 and TRBJ2-2, with D possibly being TRBD1 (6 bases). Germline lookup yields CDR1 MRHNA and CDR2 SNTAGT. The ends were cut back, 3 bases at V and 5 bases at J, with 13 bases in the middle. The CDR3 covers 15 residues. CDR3 region: CASSERQGRTGELFF. For the CDR3, the DNA is TGTGCCAGCAGTGAGCGGCAGGGGAGAACCGGGGAGCTGTTTTTT.

This sequence joins TRBV7-9 and TRBJ1-2, with D possibly TRBD1 on 5 matching bases. Trimming stripped 2 bases from V and 4 bases from J, with 17 bases between. This CDR3 is 16 amino acids long. CDR1 SEHNR and CDR2 FQNEAQ come from the germline V gene (reference sequence). The CDR3 protein is CASSLPILTAFYGYTF. The CDR3, as DNA: TGTGCCAGCAGCTTACCGATTTTGACAGCCTTCTATGGCTACACCTTC.

The chain recombines TRBV19 with TRBJ1-1, with a weak D call TRBD1 (6 bases). V gave up 2 bases and J gave up 11 bases, with 21 bases separating them. This CDR3 has 15 residues. Germline CDR1 LNHDA, CDR2 SQIVND (reference sequence). DNA for the CDR3: TGTGCCAGTAGTATAAGGGGACATTCTCGCGAGATGGCTTTCTTT. Translating gives CASSIRGHSREMAFF.

The chain has TRBV7-9 and TRBJ2-5, with D tentatively TRBD1 (6 bases). The CDR3 length is 17 residues. The ends were cut back, 2 bases at V and 7 bases at J, with 23 bases in the middle. Germline CDR1 is SEHNR and CDR2 is FQNEAQ (reference sequence). Here the CDR3 reads CASSLNPSAAGAPTQYF. In DNA form, the CDR3 reads TGTGCCAGCAGCTTAAATCCGTCGGCGGCAGGGGCGCCGACCCAGTACTTC.

The chain couples TRBV11-2 to TRBJ2-2; D remains unclear. The CDR3 spans 13 residues. CDR1 and CDR2 from the germline V gene are SGHAT and FQNNGV. Trimming removed 1 base at V and 6 bases at J, with 6 bases between. DNA of the CDR3: TGTGCCAGCAGCTTAGGCAGCGCCGGGGAGCTGTTTTTT. It is translated as CASSLGSAGELFF.

The chain couples TRBV9 to TRBJ1-1; the D gene is possibly TRBD1 (5 bases). This CDR3 comprises 14 residues. The germline V gene encodes CDR1 SGDLS and CDR2 YYNGEE. The V end was cut by 0 bases, the J end by 0 bases, with 6 bases between. The CDR3 DNA reads TGTGCCAGCAGCGTAGCGGGGCTGAACACTGAAGCTTTCTTT. It translates to CASSVAGLNTEAFF.

The V and J genes are TRBV7-9 and TRBJ1-4; 9 nucleotides agree with TRBD1. The V and J ends lost 7 bases and 6 bases, in that order; junction bases with no gene match: 3. Germline loops: CDR1 SEHNR, CDR2 FQNEAQ (reference sequence). This CDR3 has 13 residues. The CDR3 coding sequence is TGTGCCAGCACCGGGACAGGGTATGAAAAACTGTTTTTT. It encodes CASTGTGYEKLFF.

The chain couples TRBV29-1 to TRBJ2-3, with a weak D call TRBD2 (7 bases). V was cut by 1 base and J by 3 bases, with 17 bases left in between. Germline loops: CDR1 SQVTM, CDR2 ANQGSEA. The CDR3 is 16 amino acids. The CDR3, as DNA: TGCAGCGTTGAAGGGTTCCGGGGGGCAAGTACAGATACGCAGTATTTT. Translated: CSVEGFRGASTDTQYF.